Below are 5 T cell receptor beta chains sequenced from a single sample in a study of blood T cell repertoires in COVID-19. Libraries were prepared by immunoSEQ multiplex PCR; TCRdb keeps only in-frame clonotypes and omits some of them. The sample includes about 220,000 clones, about four fifths of them seen just once. The sample taken for sequencing was PBMCs or T cells enriched from blood (not recorded which). The receptors here all came from a woman between 40 and 50 years old with acute COVID-19.

A few counts support this clone. The chain employs TRBV14 and TRBJ1-1; unclear D gene. Germline V CDR1 and CDR2: SGHDN, FVKESK. The V end was cut by 1 base, the J end by 8 bases, with 5 bases between. The CDR3 spans 11 residues. In DNA form, the CDR3 reads TGTGCCAGCAGCCAAGTAGTAGAAGCTTTCTTT. It translates to CASSQVVEAFF.

A single count supports this clone. The rearrangement links TRBV11-2 to TRBJ2-7; no clear D gene. With 5 bases removed from V and 5 bases from J, the gap between germline ends came to 10 bases. Germline CDR1 reads SGHAT; CDR2 reads FQNNGV. The CDR3 is made up of 12 amino acids. Written as DNA, the CDR3 is TGTGCCAGCAGCCCGGCGGTTGACGAGCAGTACTTC. Translating gives CASSPAVDEQYF.

V is TRBV5-1 and J is TRBJ2-1; a weak D match, TRBD2 (6 bases). Germline CDR1 and CDR2: SGHRS and YFSETQ. This CDR3 comprises 14 residues. The V gene lost 0 bases and the J gene lost 5 bases, with 9 bases spanning the gap. The CDR3 nucleotides read TGCGCCAGCAGCTTGGCCTCTAGCGACAATGAGCAGTTCTTC. It specifies CASSLASSDNEQFF.

The J gene is TRBJ1-4, the V gene TRBV19; 7 bases agree with TRBD1. The V gene's germline CDR1 is LNHDA and CDR2 SQIVND (reference sequence). V shed 6 bases and J 1 base; nucleotides not matched to a gene: 2. The CDR3 has 14 amino acids. The CDR3 protein is CASRGQKTNEKLFF. For the CDR3, the DNA is TGTGCCAGTAGGGGACAGAAAACTAATGAAAAACTGTTTTTT.

The genes are TRBV5-8 and TRBJ1-1; D uncertain. The CDR3 has 12 amino acids. Per the germline V gene, CDR1 is SGHTS and CDR2 is YDEGEE. V was cut by 1 base and J by 7 bases, with 8 bases left in between. CDR3 DNA: TGTGCCAGCAGCTTGAGTCGGAGTGAAGCTTTCTTT. It is translated as CASSLSRSEAFF.